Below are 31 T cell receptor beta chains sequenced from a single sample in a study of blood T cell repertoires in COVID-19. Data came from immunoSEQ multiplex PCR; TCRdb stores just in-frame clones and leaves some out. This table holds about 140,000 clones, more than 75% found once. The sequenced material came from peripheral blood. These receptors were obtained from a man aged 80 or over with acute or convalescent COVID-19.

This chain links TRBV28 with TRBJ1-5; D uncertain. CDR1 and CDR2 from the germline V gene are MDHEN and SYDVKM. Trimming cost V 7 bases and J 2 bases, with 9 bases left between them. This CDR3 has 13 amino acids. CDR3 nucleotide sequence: TGTGCCAGCAAGTACGGGGGCAATCAGCCCCAGCATTTT. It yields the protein CASKYGGNQPQHF.

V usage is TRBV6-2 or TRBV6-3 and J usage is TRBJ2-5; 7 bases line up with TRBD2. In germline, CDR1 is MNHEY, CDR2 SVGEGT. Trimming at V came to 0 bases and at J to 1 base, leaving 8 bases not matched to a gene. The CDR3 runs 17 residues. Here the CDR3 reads CASSYSRLAATQETQYF. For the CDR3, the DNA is TGTGCCAGCAGTTACTCGAGGCTAGCGGCAACCCAAGAGACCCAGTACTTC.

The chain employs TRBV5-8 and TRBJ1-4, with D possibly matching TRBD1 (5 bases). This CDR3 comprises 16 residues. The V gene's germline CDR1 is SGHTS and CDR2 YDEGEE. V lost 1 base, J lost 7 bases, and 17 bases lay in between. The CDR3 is CASSLSNGGEREKLFF. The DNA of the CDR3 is TGTGCCAGCAGCTTGTCTAACGGGGGAGAGCGTGAAAAACTGTTTTTT. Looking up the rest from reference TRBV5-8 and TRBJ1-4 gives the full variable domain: EAGVTQSPTHLIKTRGQQATLRCSPISGHTSVYWYQQALGLGLQFLLWYDEGEERNRGNFPPRFSGRQFPNYSSELNVNALELEDSALYLCASSLSNGGEREKLFFGSGTQLSVL.

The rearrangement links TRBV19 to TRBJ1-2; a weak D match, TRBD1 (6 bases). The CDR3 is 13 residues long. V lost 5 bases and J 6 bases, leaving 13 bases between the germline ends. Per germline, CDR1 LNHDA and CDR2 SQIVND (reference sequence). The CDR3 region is CASSYRAINGYTF. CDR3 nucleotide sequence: TGTGCCAGTAGTTACAGGGCGATCAATGGCTACACCTTC.

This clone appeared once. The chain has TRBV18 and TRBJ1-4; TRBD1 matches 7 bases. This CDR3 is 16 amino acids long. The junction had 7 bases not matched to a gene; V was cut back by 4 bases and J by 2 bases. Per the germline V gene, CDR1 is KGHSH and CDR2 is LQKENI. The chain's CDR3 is CASSRDRQTTNEKLFF. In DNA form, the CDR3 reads TGTGCCAGCTCACGGGACAGACAGACCACTAATGAAAAACTGTTTTTT.

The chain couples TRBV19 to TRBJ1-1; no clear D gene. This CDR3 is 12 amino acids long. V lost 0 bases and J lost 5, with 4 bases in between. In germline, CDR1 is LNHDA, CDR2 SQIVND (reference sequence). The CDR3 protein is CASSIELTEAFF. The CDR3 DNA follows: TGTGCCAGTAGTATAGAACTGACTGAAGCTTTCTTT.

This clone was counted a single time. DNA of the CDR3: TGTGCCAGTAATTTGGAAGGGGGAAAGCCCCAGCATTTT. Its protein product is CASNLEGGKPQHF. V gene TRBV19 combines with J gene TRBJ1-5; D may be TRBD1 (6 bases). The V end was cut by 7 bases, the J end by 8 bases, with 15 bases between. Germline assignment: CDR1 LNHDA and CDR2 SQIVND (reference sequence). This CDR3 has 13 residues.

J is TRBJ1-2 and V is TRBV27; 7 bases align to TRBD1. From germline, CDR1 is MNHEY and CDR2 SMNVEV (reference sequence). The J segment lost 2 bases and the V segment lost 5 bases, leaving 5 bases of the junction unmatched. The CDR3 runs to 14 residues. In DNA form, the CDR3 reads TGTGCCAGCAGTCTACAACAGGGGAACTATGGCTACACCTTC. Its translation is CASSLQQGNYGYTF.

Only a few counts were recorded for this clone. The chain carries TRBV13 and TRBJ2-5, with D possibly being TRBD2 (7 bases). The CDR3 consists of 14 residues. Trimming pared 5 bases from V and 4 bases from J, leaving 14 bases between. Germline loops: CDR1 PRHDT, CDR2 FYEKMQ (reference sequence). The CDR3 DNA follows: TGTGCCAGCAGCCCGGAGGGGGGGCTAGAGACCCAGTACTTC. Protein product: CASSPEGGLETQYF.

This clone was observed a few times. The CDR3 here is CASSRDTNTEAFF. DNA of the CDR3: TGTGCCAGCAGCCGGGACACAAACACTGAAGCTTTCTTT. The gene calls are TRBV5-6 and TRBJ1-1; D might be TRBD1 (6 bases). The CDR3 loop spans 13 amino acids. CDR1 is SGHDT, CDR2 YYEEEE, per germline. The V gene lost 4 bases and the J gene lost 2 bases, with 9 bases spanning the gap.

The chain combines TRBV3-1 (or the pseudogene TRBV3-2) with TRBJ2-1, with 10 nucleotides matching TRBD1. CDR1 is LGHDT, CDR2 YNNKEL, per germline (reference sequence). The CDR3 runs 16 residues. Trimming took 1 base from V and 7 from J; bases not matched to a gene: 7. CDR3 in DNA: TGTGCCAGCAGCCAAGGGGGACAGGGGAGTTGGAATGAGCAGTTCTTC. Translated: CASSQGGQGSWNEQFF.

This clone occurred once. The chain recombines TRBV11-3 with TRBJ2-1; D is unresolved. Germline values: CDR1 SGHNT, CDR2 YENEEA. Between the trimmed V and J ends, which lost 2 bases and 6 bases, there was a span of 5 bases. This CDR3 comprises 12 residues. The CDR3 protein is CASSLTVNEQFF. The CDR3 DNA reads TGTGCCAGCAGCTTAACTGTCAATGAGCAGTTCTTC.

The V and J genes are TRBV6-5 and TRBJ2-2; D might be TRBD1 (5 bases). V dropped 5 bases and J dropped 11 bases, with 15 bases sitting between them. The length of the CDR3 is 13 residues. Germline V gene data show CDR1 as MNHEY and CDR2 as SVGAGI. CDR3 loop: CASSSSLDNELFF. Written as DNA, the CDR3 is TGTGCCAGCAGTAGTTCCCTGGACAATGAGCTGTTTTTT.

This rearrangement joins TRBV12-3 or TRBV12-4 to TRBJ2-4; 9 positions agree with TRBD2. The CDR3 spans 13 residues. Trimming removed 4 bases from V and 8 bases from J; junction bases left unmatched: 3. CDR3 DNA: TGTGCCAGCAGTTCTAGCGGGGAGGACATTCAGTACTTC. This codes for CASSSSGEDIQYF.

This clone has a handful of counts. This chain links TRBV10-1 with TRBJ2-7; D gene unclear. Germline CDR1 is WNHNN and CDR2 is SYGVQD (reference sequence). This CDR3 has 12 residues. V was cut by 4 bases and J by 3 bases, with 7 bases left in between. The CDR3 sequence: CASSVECYEQYF. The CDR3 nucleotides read TGCGCCAGCAGTGTAGAGTGCTACGAGCAGTACTTC.

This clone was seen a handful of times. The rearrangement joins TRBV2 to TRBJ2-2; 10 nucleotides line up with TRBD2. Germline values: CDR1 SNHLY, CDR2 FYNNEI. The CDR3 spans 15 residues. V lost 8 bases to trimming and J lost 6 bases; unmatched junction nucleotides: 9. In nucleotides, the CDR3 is TGTGCCAGCCAGCTGCAAGCGGGGGGGCCCGGGGAGCTGTTTTTT. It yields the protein CASQLQAGGPGELFF.

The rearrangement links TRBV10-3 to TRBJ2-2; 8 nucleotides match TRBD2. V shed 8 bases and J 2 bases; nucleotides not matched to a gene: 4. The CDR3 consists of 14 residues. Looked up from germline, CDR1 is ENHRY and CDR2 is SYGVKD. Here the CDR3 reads CAIGGLANTGELFF. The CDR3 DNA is TGTGCCATCGGTGGACTAGCTAACACCGGGGAGCTGTTTTTT.

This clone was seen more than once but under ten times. The CDR3 sequence: CASTFTGGGPRPANTGELFF. The CDR3 coding sequence is TGTGCCAGCACCTTTACAGGGGGCGGACCTCGTCCCGCGAACACCGGGGAGCTGTTTTTT. The chain is built from TRBV21-1 and TRBJ2-2; whether TRBD1, the table's D call, matches the DNA was not checked. TRBV21-1 is deemed a pseudogene. The CDR3 has 20 residues.

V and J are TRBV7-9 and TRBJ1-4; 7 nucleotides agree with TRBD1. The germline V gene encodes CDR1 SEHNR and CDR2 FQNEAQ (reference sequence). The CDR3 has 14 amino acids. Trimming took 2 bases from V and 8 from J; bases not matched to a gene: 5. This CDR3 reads CASSLSTGHEKLFF. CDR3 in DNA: TGTGCCAGCAGCTTATCGACAGGGCACGAAAAACTGTTTTTT.

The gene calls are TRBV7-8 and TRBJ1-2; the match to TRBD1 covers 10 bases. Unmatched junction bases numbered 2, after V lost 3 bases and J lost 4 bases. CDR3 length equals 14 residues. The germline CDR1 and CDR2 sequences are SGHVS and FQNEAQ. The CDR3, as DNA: TGTGCCAGCAGCTTGACAGGGGGCATCTATGGCTACACCTTC. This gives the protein CASSLTGGIYGYTF. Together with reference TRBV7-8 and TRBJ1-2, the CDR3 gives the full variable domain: GAGVSQSPRYKVAKRGQDVALRCDPISGHVSLFWYQQALGQGPEFLTYFQNEAQLDKSGLPSDRFFAERPEGSVSTLKIQRTQQEDSAVYLCASSLTGGIYGYTFGSGTRLTVV.

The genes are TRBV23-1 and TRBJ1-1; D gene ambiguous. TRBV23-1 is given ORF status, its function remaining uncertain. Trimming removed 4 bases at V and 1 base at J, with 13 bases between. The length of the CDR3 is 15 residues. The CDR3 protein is CASSLGVKRNTEAFF. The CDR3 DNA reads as TGCGCCAGCAGTCTCGGGGTCAAAAGGAACACTGAAGCTTTCTTT.

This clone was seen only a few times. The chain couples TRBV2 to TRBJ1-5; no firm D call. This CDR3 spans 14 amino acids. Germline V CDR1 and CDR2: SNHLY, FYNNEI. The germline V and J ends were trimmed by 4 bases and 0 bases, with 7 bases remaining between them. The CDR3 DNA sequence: TGTGCCAGCAGTGCACTTTATAGCAATCAGCCCCAGCATTTT. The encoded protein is CASSALYSNQPQHF.

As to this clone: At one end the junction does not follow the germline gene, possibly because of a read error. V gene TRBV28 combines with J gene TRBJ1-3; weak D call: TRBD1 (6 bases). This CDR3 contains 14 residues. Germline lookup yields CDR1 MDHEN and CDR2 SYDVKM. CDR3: CASSLQGTGNTIYF. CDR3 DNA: TGTGCCAGCAGCCTACAGGGTACTGGGAACACCATATATTTT.

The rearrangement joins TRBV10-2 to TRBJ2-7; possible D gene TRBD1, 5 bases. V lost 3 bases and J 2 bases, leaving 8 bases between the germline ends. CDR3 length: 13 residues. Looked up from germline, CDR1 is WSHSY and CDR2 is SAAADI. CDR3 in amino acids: CASSETGPYEQYF. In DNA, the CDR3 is TGCGCCAGCAGTGAAACAGGCCCCTACGAGCAGTACTTC.

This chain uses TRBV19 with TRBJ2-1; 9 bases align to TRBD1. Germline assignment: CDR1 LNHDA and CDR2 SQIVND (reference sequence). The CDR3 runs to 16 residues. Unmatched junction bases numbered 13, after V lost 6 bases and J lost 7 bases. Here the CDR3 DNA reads TGTGCCAGTAGCCCCATCGGGACAGGGCTTGAAAATGAGCAGTTCTTC. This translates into CASSPIGTGLENEQFF.

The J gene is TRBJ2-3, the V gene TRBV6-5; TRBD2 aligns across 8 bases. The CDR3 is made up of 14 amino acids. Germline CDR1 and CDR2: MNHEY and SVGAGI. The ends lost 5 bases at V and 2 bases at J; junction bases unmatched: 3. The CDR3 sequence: CASSTSGNTDTQYF. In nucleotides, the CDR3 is TGTGCCAGCAGTACTAGCGGCAACACAGATACGCAGTATTTT.

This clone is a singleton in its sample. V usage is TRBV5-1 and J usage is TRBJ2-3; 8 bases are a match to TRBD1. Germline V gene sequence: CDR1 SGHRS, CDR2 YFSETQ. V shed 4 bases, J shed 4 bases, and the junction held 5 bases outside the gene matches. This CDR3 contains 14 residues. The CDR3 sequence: CASSPSTGADTQYF. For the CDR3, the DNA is TGCGCCAGCAGCCCCTCGACAGGGGCAGATACGCAGTATTTT.

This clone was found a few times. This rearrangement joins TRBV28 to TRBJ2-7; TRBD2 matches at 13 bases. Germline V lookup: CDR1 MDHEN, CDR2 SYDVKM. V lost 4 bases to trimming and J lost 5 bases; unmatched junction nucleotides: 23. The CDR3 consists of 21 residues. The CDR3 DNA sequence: TGTGCCAGCAGTTCCATGCAATTGGGACCGGGACTAGCGGGGCCTAACCACGAGCAGTACTTC. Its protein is CASSSMQLGPGLAGPNHEQYF.

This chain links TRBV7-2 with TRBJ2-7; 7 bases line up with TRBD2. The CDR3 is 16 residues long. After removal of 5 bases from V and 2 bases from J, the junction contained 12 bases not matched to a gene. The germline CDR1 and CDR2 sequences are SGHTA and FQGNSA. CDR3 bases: TGTGCCAGCAGCCTCCGCGGCGGGGGACTTGCCTACGAGCAGTACTTC. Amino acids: CASSLRGGGLAYEQYF.

The CDR3 sequence is CASSTGYGYTF. CDR3 nucleotides: TGTGCCAGCAGTACTGGCTATGGCTACACCTTC. The chain employs TRBV3-1 (or the pseudogene TRBV3-2) and TRBJ1-2; D gene uncertain. Germline V gene lookup returns CDR1 LGHDT and CDR2 YNNKEL (reference sequence). V was pared by 6 bases and J by 4 bases, with 6 bases between. There are 11 residues in the CDR3.

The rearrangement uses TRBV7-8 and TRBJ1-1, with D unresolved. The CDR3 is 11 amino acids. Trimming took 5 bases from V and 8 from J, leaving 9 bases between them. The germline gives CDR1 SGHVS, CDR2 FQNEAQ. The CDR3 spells CASSAFGEAFF. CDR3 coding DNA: TGTGCCAGCAGCGCCTTCGGGGAAGCTTTCTTT. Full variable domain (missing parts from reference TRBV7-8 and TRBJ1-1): GAGVSQSPRYKVAKRGQDVALRCDPISGHVSLFWYQQALGQGPEFLTYFQNEAQLDKSGLPSDRFFAERPEGSVSTLKIQRTQQEDSAVYLCASSAFGEAFFGQGTRLTVV.